Listed here is a single T cell receptor beta chain. The antigen is undetermined. Construction of TCR beta libraries was performed using quantitative 5'-RACE with molecular barcodes. TCRdb itself ran the 5' RACE reads through MiXCR, one entry per CDR3 protein. The sample contains around 320,000 distinct CDR3 sequences, about a fifth of which appear only once. The record originates from a study of CD8 T cells in ankylosing spondylitis. Study conclusions and caveats: According to the report, clones linked to the disease were significantly enriched in matched synovial fluid samples taken from ankylosing spondylitis patients.

This TCR came from a female donor with ankylosing spondylitis or in good health (not recorded which). The sample was blood, either unsorted or a sorted T cell fraction (not recorded which).

The CDR3 nucleotides are TGCGCCAGCAGCTCGGTAGTTTCAGGGTACACCTACGAGCAGTACTTC. Protein sequence: CASSSVVSGYTYEQYF. The chain couples TRBV5-1 to TRBJ2-7, with D possibly being TRBD1 (5 bases). The CDR3 has 16 amino acids. Germline V gene sequence: CDR1 SGHRS, CDR2 YFSETQ. Trimming pared 3 bases from V and 2 bases from J, leaving 18 bases between.